This record covers a single T cell receptor (beta chain). V dropped 3 bases and J dropped 4 bases, with 9 bases sitting between them. CDR3 length: 13 amino acids. Germline V lookup: CDR1 SGHTA, CDR2 FQGTGA. This sample is part of a study of blood T cell repertoires in COVID-19. For the study at large: Whether acute or convalescent, the COVID-19 samples came from the United States, Italy and Spain.

Per the study methods: Reference gene primer amplification gave nucleated cell count estimates. Clones were sequenced by immunoSEQ multiplex PCR, and TCRdb holds only the in-frame ones, with some missing. V and J calls and clone size are given by that table; D and trimming were obtained from the DNA. The table records 200,000 to 250,000 clones, 84% of them present only once. The sequenced sample consisted of peripheral blood. J is TRBJ2-5 and V is TRBV7-3; maybe TRBD2 (5 bases). The TCR originated in a man aged 50 or older with active or convalescent COVID-19. CDR3 DNA: TGTGCCAGCAGCTTTAGCGCGGCAGAGACCCAGTACTTC. Its translation is CASSFSAAETQYF.